This T cell receptor beta chain emerged from a study of blood T cell repertoires in COVID-19 (dated by TCRdb to about 2020). Context from the whole study: Samples from collaborators originated in the United States, Italy and Spain and spanned both the acute and convalescent phases of COVID-19. Where available, HLA class I and class II types were obtained from metadata supplied by the sample provider rather than from assay-based typing. The repertoires were made available in a free public database intended to serve as a resource for research on the immune response to SARS-CoV-2. The prospective study material was composed of cDNA or gDNA derived from T cells, B-cell-depleted T cells, or PBMCs. The sample metadata nearly always contained a de-identified subject ID, COVID-19 status, age in years and sex. Deeply sampled blood TCRbeta repertoires from subjects exposed to, actively infected with, or recovered from COVID-19 were included in the dataset. Samples came from the ongoing ImmuneRACE study (first 160 participants) plus 1,254 subjects from 6 global collaborators.

Paper-wide results and their limitations: How much clinical and demographic metadata was included differed by source and by participant, and the metadata was provided uncurated.

CDR1 is given as MNHEY and CDR2 as SMNVEV, both from the germline V gene (reference sequence). Reading from cysteine to phenylalanine, the CDR3 counts 13 amino acids. Solely the CDR3 DNA is kept, with 39 bases framed from the first base. V gives up 2 bases and J gives up 4 bases, and the segment between their germline ends measures 8 bases. TCRbeta CDR3 regions were amplified from genomic DNA by means of the immunoSEQ Assay, a bias-controlled multiplex PCR. Per the original workflow: The number of nucleated cells in each sample was estimated by amplification of reference gene primers within the assay. Sequence reads were collapsed and filtered to measure the absolute abundance of every unique TCRbeta CDR3 rearrangement. For each sample, productive Simpson clonality was calculated by taking the square root of Simpson's diversity index across productive rearrangements. As stored in TCRdb, this immuneACCESS dataset retains in-frame rearrangements with V and J assigned. A fraction of the clones does not appear; measured against another copy, unresolved V genes explain less than half of the discrepancy, and the remainder lacks a known reason. The DNA gave D and trimming, while V, J and clone size come from that table. Recorded for this sample are under 85,000 clones; over 80% of them occurred a single time. Jointly, the top ten make up around 3.4% of the sample.

In regard to this clone: No antigen is known for it. No base qualities exist here, and no much larger clone lies one base off it.

Collaborating institutions collected whole blood in K2EDTA tubes following their own protocols. For TCRbeta analysis, collaborators shipped samples in one of three forms: frozen whole blood, isolated PBMCs, or DNA extracted from either of those sample types. The sequence is built from TRBV27 and TRBJ1-1; tentative D gene TRBD1, with 6 bases matching. Sequenced sample: peripheral blood. This TCR was sampled from a man between 50 and 59 years old with acute or convalescent COVID-19. The CDR3 corresponds to CASSLRGGTEAFF. DNA sequence: TGTGCCAGCAGTTTAAGGGGGGGCACTGAAGCTTTCTTT.